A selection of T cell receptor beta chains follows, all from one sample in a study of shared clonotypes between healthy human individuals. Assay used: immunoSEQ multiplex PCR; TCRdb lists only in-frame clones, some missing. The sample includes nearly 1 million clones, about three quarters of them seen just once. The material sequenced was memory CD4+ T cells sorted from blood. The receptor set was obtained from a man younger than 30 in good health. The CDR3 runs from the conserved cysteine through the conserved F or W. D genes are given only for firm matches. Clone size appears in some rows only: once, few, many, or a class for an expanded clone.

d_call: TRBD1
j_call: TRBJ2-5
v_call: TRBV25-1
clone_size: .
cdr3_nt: TGTGCCAGCAGTGGTAGGGGGCAGACCCAGTACTTC
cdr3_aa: CASSGRGQTQYF

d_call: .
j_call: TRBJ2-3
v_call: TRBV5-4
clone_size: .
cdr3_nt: TGTGCCAGCAGCCAGACAGCTGGGAGCACAGATACGCAGTATTTT
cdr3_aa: CASSQTAGSTDTQYF

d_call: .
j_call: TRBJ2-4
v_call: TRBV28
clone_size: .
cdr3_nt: TGTGCCAGCAGCCCTCGTAGTAACATTCAGTACTTC
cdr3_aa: CASSPRSNIQYF

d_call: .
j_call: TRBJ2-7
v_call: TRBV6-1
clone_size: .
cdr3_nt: TGTGCCAGCAGTGAAAGAGCGGGCAGAAACTACGAGCAGTACTTC
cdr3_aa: CASSERAGRNYEQYF

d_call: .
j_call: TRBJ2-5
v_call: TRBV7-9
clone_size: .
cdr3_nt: TGTGCCAGCAGGCCCCCCCCGGGGGCCCAAGAGACCCAGTACTTC
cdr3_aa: CASRPPPGAQETQYF

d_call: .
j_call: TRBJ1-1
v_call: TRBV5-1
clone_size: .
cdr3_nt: TGCGCCAGCAGCACCGGGACGAGGAACACTGAAGCTTTCTTT
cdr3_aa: CASSTGTRNTEAFF

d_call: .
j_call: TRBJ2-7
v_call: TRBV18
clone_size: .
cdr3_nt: TGTGCCAGCTCACCACATAAACGGGGCGAGCAGTACTTC
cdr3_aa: CASSPHKRGEQYF

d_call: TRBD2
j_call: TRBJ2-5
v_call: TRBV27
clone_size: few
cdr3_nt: TGTGCCAGCGCAGCTCTCATAGCGGGGGGGATGGAGACCCAGTACTTC
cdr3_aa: CASAALIAGGMETQYF

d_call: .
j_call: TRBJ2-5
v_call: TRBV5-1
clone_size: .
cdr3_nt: TGCGCCAGCAGCTTGCTGGGGGCTCATTCCCAAGAGACCCAGTACTTC
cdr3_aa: CASSLLGAHSQETQYF

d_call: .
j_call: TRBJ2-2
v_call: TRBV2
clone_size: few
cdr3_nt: TGTGCCAGCAGGGTAGACGGGGCCACCGGGGAGCTGTTTTTT
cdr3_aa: CASRVDGATGELFF

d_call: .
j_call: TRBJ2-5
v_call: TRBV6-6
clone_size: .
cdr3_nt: TGTGCCAGTGGAGGGGCCCCACAAGAGACCCAGTACTTC
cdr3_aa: CASGGAPQETQYF

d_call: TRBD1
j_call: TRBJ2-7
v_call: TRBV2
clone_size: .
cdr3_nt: TGTGCCAGCAGGGCCGGGACAGAGTTTAGCTCCTACGAGCAGTACTTC
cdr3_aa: CASRAGTEFSSYEQYF

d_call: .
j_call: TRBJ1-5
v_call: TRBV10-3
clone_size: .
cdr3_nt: TGTGCCATCAGTGGAGACCAGGGCCCCAATCAGCCCCAGCATTTT
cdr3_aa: CAISGDQGPNQPQHF

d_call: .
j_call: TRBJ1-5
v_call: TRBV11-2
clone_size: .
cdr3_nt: TGTGCCAGCATGTGGCGGGACATGGGAAATCAGCCCCAGCATTTT
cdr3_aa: CASMWRDMGNQPQHF

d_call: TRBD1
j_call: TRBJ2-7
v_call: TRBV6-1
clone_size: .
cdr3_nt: TGTGCCAGCAGTGAAGCTTCGGACAGGGGGAACGAGCAGTACTTC
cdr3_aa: CASSEASDRGNEQYF

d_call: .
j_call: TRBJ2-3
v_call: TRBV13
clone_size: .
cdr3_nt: TGTGCCAGCAGCTTATTGTCCGTATCTACAGATACGCAGTATTTT
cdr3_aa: CASSLLSVSTDTQYF

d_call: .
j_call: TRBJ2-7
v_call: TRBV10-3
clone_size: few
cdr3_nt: TGTGCCATCAGTGCCGGAACCTACGAGCAGTACTTC
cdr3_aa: CAISAGTYEQYF

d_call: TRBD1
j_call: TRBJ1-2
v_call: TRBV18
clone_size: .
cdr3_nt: TGTGCCAGCTCACCGGGACAGGGGGCGATGGATGGCTACACCTTC
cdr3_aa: CASSPGQGAMDGYTF

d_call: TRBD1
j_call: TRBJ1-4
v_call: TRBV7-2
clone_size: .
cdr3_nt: TGTGCCAGCAGCTCCAGGGGGTTAGGCGAAAAACTGTTTTTT
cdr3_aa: CASSSRGLGEKLFF

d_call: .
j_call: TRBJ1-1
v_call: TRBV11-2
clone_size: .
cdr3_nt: TGTGCCAGCACCTCTAGAGGGAGGTACATGAACACTGAAGCTTTCTTT
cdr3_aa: CASTSRGRYMNTEAFF

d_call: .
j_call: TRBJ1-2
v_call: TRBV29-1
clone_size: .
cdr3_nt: TGCAGCGTTGACATCGGGACTGGATCGTTCTATGGCTACACCTTC
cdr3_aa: CSVDIGTGSFYGYTF

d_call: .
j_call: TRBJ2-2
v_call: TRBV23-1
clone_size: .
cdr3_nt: TGCGCCAGCAGTCGCCCGCGACAGTCACTGATAAACACCGGGGAGCTGTTTTTT
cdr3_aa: CASSRPRQSLINTGELFF

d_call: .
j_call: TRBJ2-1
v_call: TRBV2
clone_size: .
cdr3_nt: TGTGCCAGCAGTGTCTCTCATAATAACAATGAGCAGTTCTTC
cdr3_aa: CASSVSHNNNEQFF

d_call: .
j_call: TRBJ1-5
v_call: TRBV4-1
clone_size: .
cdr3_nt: TGCGCCAGCAGCCAAGCGCATAGGGGCAATCAGCCCCAGCATTTT
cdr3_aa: CASSQAHRGNQPQHF

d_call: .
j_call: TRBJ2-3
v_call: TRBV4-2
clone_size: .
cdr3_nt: TGTGCCAGCAGCCAAGAGCCCCACTCGGGTGGGGTCACAGATACGCAGTATTTT
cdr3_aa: CASSQEPHSGGVTDTQYF

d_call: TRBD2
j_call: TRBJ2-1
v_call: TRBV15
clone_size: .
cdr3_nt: TGTGCCACCAAGAGTGGTACTAGCGGGTTCTATGAGCAGTTCTTC
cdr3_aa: CATKSGTSGFYEQFF

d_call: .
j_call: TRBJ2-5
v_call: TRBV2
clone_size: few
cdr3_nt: TGTGCCAGTGACACAGCACCTCAAGAGACCCAGTACTTC
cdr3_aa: CASDTAPQETQYF

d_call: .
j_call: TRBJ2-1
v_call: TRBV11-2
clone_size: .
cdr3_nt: TGTGCCAGCAGCTCAAATATCGACACCCGCCTAATGCAGTTCTTC
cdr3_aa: CASSSNIDTRLMQFF

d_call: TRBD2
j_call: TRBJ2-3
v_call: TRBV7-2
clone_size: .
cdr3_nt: TGTGCCAGCAGCTTGCAACTAGCGGGAGCAGATACGCAGTATTTT
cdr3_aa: CASSLQLAGADTQYF

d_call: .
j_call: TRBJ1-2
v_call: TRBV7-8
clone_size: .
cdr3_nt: TGTGCCAGCAGCTTAGTGGATAGCTATGGCTACACCTTC
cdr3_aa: CASSLVDSYGYTF

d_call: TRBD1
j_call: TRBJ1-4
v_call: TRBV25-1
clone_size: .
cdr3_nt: TGTGCCAGCAGTACTCCAGGGGGCGGCATTGAAAAACTGTTTTTT
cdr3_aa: CASSTPGGGIEKLFF

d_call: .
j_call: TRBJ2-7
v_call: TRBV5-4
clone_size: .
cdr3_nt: TGTGCCAGCAGCTTTGACAGGTTCTCCTACGAGCAGTACTTC
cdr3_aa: CASSFDRFSYEQYF

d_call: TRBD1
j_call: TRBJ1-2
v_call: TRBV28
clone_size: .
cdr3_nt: TGTGCCAGCAGTTATGAGGGGCAGGGGGCTAATAGCTATGGCTACACCTTC
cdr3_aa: CASSYEGQGANSYGYTF